This T cell receptor beta chain was sequenced in a study of T-cell reconstitution after alpha-beta-depleted transplantation in children. This clonotype was counted between two and nine times. Unique molecular identifiers tagged the TCRbeta library. TCRdb reprocessed the PCR reads via MiXCR and lists one record per CDR3 protein. The data show 500,000 to 750,000 distinct CDR3 sequences, around 13% seen once. The TCR comes from a male patient younger than 18 who had a stem cell transplant for acute myeloid leukemia, so the T cells may come from the graft donor. Here the sequenced sample was PBMCs, mostly from graft donor cells, taken 360 days after TCRalphabeta/CD19-depleted stem cell transplant.

The CDR3 DNA is TGCAGTGCTAGGATCGCAGTGGCAAGCTCCTACAATGAGCAGTTCTTC. Its protein is CSARIAVASSYNEQFF. The V gene is TRBV20-1, the J gene TRBJ2-1; the D is unclear. The CDR3 covers 16 residues. V was trimmed by 3 bases and J by 0 bases, leaving 15 bases between them. Germline-derived CDR1 and CDR2 are DFQATT and SNEGSKA (reference sequence).